The source of this T cell receptor beta chain is a study of shared clonotypes between healthy human individuals. Data came from immunoSEQ multiplex PCR; TCRdb stores just in-frame clones and leaves some out. This table holds 550,000 to 800,000 clones, around 91% found once. The germline V gene encodes CDR1 LNHNV and CDR2 YYDKDF (reference sequence). The CDR3 length is 16 residues. Trimming took 0 bases from V and 9 from J, leaving 18 bases between them. Adult donors, all healthy and HIV-negative, had no recent acute infections or vaccinations. Study-level points and caveats: Blood alone was sampled, and tissue repertoires likely differ. For naive CD4 cells, roughly 5% of clonotypes were shared across a handful of donors.

As regards this clone: No antigen is known for it.

The receptor comes from a man aged 18-30 years in good health. Some clones in this sample may be carry-over from other donors' samples. The chain uses TRBV15 and TRBJ2-1, with TRBD2 as a possible D gene (5 bases). The sequencing input was memory CD8+ T cells from PBMCs. Indicated subset: CD45RO+ cells pooled with CCR7-negative TemRA cells. CDR3 in amino acids: CATSRDLTPSGSEQFF. As DNA, the CDR3 is TGTGCCACCAGCAGAGATCTGACCCCCTCGGGGAGTGAGCAGTTCTTC.